The clone carrying this T cell receptor (beta chain) was counted between two and nine times. Its antigen is undetermined. Produced via immunoSEQ multiplex PCR; TCRdb's table is partial and in-frame only. The sample shows about 440,000 clones, roughly 87% of them seen only once. Trimming stripped 1 base from V and 5 bases from J, with 8 bases between. CDR3 length: 13 residues. CDR1 and CDR2 from the germline V gene are LGHNA and YSLEER. The treatment was: around 19 received Ad26.COV2.S at low or high dose, single or two shots; 5 received placebo; per-sample allocation not given. Sampling was done on day 63 after the first vaccine or placebo injection. This sample was included in a study of Ad26.COV2.S vaccination and SARS-CoV-2 variants. Regarding the study as a whole: The TCR breadth and depth analyses may have produced an underestimate of total T cell responses. In vaccinated individuals, spike-specific CD8+ and CD4+ T cell responses reportedly displayed substantial breadth.

The chain employs TRBV4-3 and TRBJ1-2; D gene ambiguous. The clonotype originates from a person between 18 and 65 years old who received the Ad26.COV2.S COVID-19 vaccine or a placebo. The material was peripheral blood, obtained in a trial of Ad26.COV2.S vaccine versus placebo. The CDR3 region is CASSQALWYGYTF. CDR3 sequence (DNA): TGCGCCAGCAGCCAAGCGTTGTGGTATGGCTACACCTTC.